This T cell receptor beta chain was found in a study of regulatory T cells in long-lasting Graves disease (dated by TCRdb to the early 2020s). Concerning the study at large: Antithyroid drugs had been taken for less than 3 months by newly diagnosed Graves' disease patients. TCR sequencing covered some 13 persistent and roughly 20 newly diagnosed Graves' disease patients, some 33 samples in total. The study was conducted in China and was registered as a clinical trial. Persistent Graves' disease patients were compared with newly diagnosed Graves' disease patients by peripheral blood TCR sequencing and RNA sequencing.

The paper as a whole reports these results and caveats: More public clonotypes were shared among persistent patients (2,741) than among newly diagnosed patients (roughly 1,000). Peripheral blood alone was examined, since thyroid tissue, which constituted the primary lesion, could not be accessed. The small sample size was acknowledged by the authors as a limitation that may reduce accuracy. Compared with newly diagnosed patients, patients with persistent Graves' disease had lower TCR Shannon entropy and fewer highly expanded clones, which suggests clonal expansion. Only the TCR beta chain was sequenced and analyzed. Preferential use of TRBV28, TRBJ1-2 and TRBJ2-5 was observed in persistent disease, whereas TRBV20-1 and TRBJ2-1 were favored in newly diagnosed disease.

A note on this clonotype: No antigen is known for it. The record has no base qualities; no much larger clone is one base away.

The time point label, as the study defines it: newly diagnosed GD, antithyroid drugs for less than 3 months. RNA was extracted from PBMCs in TRIzol for both TCR sequencing and RNA sequencing. The diagnosis of Graves' disease followed American Thyroid Association guidelines. The patients came from an endocrinology department in Xi'an, China. Each patient gave roughly 10 milliliters of peripheral blood, collected in an EDTA anticoagulant tube. Ficoll Paque Plus density gradient separation was used to isolate PBMCs, and no further T cell sorting was performed. An Agilent 2100 Bioanalyzer and agarose gel were used to check RNA quality, while a NanoDrop 2000 measured RNA concentration. The receptor library was made with multiplex PCR. Data came from an Illumina HiSeq 4000. iRepertoire HTBI primers and Arm-PCR amplification of CDR3 regions were used to construct TCR beta libraries. Gel purification was performed on PCR products prior to sequencing. On the authors' methods: Gene usage analysis of CDR3 amino acid clonotypes used the approximately 62 TRBV and 14 to 15 TRBJ segments found across samples. Filtered high-quality paired reads were merged into contigs using COPE and FqMerger. Contigs were aligned with BLAST to IMGT TRBV, TRBD and TRBJ reference genes, and CDR3 was defined per IMGT. Any clonotype with a frequency above 0.1% was counted as a highly expanded clone. Shannon entropy served as the measure of repertoire diversity, while the Gini coefficient captured V-J evenness. A clonotype found in more than one individual was treated as public. TCRdb reran the public reads through fastp at Q25 and MiXCR, keeping productive beta chains. Identical CDR3 protein sequences are pooled into one entry, listed with their most common genes and DNA. The V and J calls come from TCRdb's annotation, not from the publication. The table for this sample lists a few hundred thousand distinct CDR3 sequences; 15% to 20% of them were counted only once. 20% to 25% of the sample is taken by the ten largest.

Looking up the germline V gene yields CDR1 MNHNS and CDR2 SASEGT. V loses 8 bases, J loses 8 bases, and the germline ends lie 18 bases apart. The CDR3 has 13 amino acids, counting the end cysteine and phenylalanine. Left in the record is the CDR3 DNA by itself, 39 bases read in frame from the first base. These data were likewise used in another study, on T cells in Graves' hyperthyroidism and ophthalmopathy. In that second paper, the authors write: Stable Graves' hyperthyroidism was defined as no progression to ophthalmopathy during 18 months of follow-up. The hyperthyroidism patients were between 18 and 65 years old and newly diagnosed, with a disease duration of less than 2 months. Any patient with an uncontrolled infection, another autoimmune disease, pregnancy or lactation was excluded. Diagnoses were based on clinical symptoms, serum thyroxine and TRAb, thyroid ultrasound and orbital computed tomography. The TCR CDR3 was subjected to a first round of RT-PCR using the HTBI primer set and the Qiagen OneStep RT-PCR kit. Blood samples also contained most of the expanded thyroid clonotypes (frequency above 0.001), which suggests that blood repertoires may reflect thyroid immune responses. A model built on a 13 V-J signature distinguished ophthalmopathy from stable hyperthyroidism, reaching roughly 88% sensitivity and about 81% specificity in cross-validation and 80%/75% in testing. In validation, the model predicted progression to ophthalmopathy with approximately 69% sensitivity and less than 75% specificity, a median of around 6.6 months before onset. To identify TCR V-J signatures that set the groups apart, the researchers used a discovery cohort of about a hundred patients, made up of 43 with Graves' ophthalmopathy and 57 with stable Graves' hyperthyroidism. Prospective prediction of ophthalmopathy was tested in an independent validation cohort of about 19 hyperthyroidism patients and around 16 patients who later progressed to ophthalmopathy. The 80 to 100 discovery patients were randomly divided into training and test sets at a 7:3 ratio. In several Graves' hyperthyroidism patients, the study also compared T-cell repertoires from thyroid tissue with T-cell repertoires from blood. After blood sampling, hyperthyroidism patients were treated with methimazole at a starting dose of 30 mg daily, and ophthalmopathy patients were treated with high-dose intravenous methylprednisolone. The libraries were constructed in a second round of multiplex PCR and then size-selected and purified. Sequencing of the libraries was done on an Illumina HiSeq2000 using paired-end 100 bp reads. SOAPnuke was used to process the raw data, with reads discarded if the reads contained adapters or uncalled bases, had a mean Phred below 15, or lacked an exact constant-primer or identifier match. COPE v1.2.5 was used to merge high-quality paired reads, and clonotypes were defined as unique nucleotide sequences. MiTCR v1.1 was used to align the clonotypes against IMGT TRBV, TRBD and TRBJ reference segments. The analysis included only V-J combinations with a frequency above 0.0001, which together covered roughly 99% of the repertoires. The TCS score was defined as F50 (clonal expansion) divided by E x V (chaos), with BLOSUM62-based TCRdist calculated between CDR3 peptides within each V-J. Welch's t-statistics and random forest reduced several hundred V-J features to around 14, which were used in a naive Bayes classifier (R e1071). No statistical method was used to set the sample size in advance, and investigators knew the group allocation. The paper describes TCR Vbeta CDR3 sequencing of 120 to 150 peripheral blood samples, made up of 43 ophthalmopathy patients, 70 to 75 hyperthyroidism patients and 17 progressor patients.

This sample comprised peripheral blood mononuclear cells (PBMCs), obtained at new diagnosis, from a patient treated with antithyroid drugs. The TCR comes from a woman aged 18-29 years with Graves disease. Donor details come from another sample of the same person, matched by shared clones. This chain is built from TRBV6-1 and TRBJ1-2, with no confidently assigned D gene. The CDR3 region has the sequence CASVGRTPTGYTF. The nucleotide sequence reads TGTGCCAGCGTTGGGCGGACCCCTACGGGCTACACCTTC.